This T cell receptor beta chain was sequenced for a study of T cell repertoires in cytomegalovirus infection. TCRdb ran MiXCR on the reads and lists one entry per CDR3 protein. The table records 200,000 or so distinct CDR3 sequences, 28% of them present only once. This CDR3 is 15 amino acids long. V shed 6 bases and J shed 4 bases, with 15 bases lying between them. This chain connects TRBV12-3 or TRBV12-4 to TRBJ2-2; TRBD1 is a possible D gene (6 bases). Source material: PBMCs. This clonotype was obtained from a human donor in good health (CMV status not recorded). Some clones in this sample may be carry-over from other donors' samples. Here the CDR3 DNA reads TGTGCCAGCAGCCTACCGGGACACAGCACCGGGGAGCTGTTTTTT. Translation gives CASSLPGHSTGELFF.